This T cell receptor beta chain was documented in a study of blood T cell repertoires in COVID-19. Study-wide context: The United States, Italy and Spain were the sources of the acute and convalescent COVID-19 samples. PBMCs, B-cell-depleted T cells, or T cells were the source of the cDNA or gDNA that made up the material.

How the authors handled the data: Amplification from reference gene primers served as the basis for estimated nucleated cell counts. The data were produced by immunoSEQ multiplex PCR, yet TCRdb's version contains in-frame clones alone and is incomplete. The V and J calls and clone size were taken over from that table, and D and trimming were inferred from the DNA. The sample lists fewer than 85,000 clones; about 83% were seen once. V was cut by 3 bases and J by 7 bases, with 9 bases left in between. The CDR3 is made up of 11 amino acids. Germline loops: CDR1 DFQATT, CDR2 SNEGSKA (reference sequence). This clone was observed once.

The sample was peripheral blood. The receptor comes from a man aged 60-69 years with acute or convalescent COVID-19. The chain links TRBV20-1 to TRBJ2-5; D is undetermined. The CDR3 region is CSASYRTTQYF. The CDR3 DNA follows: TGCAGTGCTAGTTATAGAACGACCCAGTACTTC.